Following are 15 T cell receptor beta chains from one sample sequenced in a study of T-cell reconstitution after alpha-beta-depleted transplantation in children. For TCRbeta, the library was prepared with unique molecular identifiers. TCRdb re-derived calls from the PCR reads in MiXCR, one entry per CDR3 protein. Here the sample spans about 240,000 distinct CDR3 sequences, about 11% being singletons. Sample: PBMCs from the stem cell graft donor, taken from the stem cell graft. The receptor source for this set is a human donor who donated a stem cell graft to a child with acute lymphoblastic leukemia.

This clonotype was recorded many times. V and J are TRBV9 and TRBJ1-3; TRBD1 aligns across 7 bases. The V gene end was trimmed by 4 bases and the J gene end by 4 bases; junction bases not matched to a gene: 2. Germline CDR1 reads SGDLS; CDR2 reads YYNGEE. CDR3 length equals 13 residues. The DNA of the CDR3 is TGTGCCAGCAGCCTAGGGGGCGGAAACACCATATATTTT. Amino acids: CASSLGGGNTIYF.

This chain's CDR3 is CASSLPVGGETQYF. The CDR3 DNA reads TGCGCCAGCAGCTTGCCAGTGGGCGGAGAGACCCAGTACTTC. This chain connects TRBV5-1 to TRBJ2-5; D unresolved. CDR3 length: 14 residues. V lost 1 base to trimming and J lost 4 bases, with 11 bases between them. CDR1 and CDR2 from the germline V gene are SGHRS and YFSETQ.

There are many counts of this clonotype. The V gene is TRBV10-3, the J gene TRBJ1-4, with D unresolved. V lost 0 bases, J lost 7 bases, and 3 bases lay in between. CDR3 size: 12 residues. Germline V gene sequence: CDR1 ENHRY, CDR2 SYGVKD. The CDR3 spells CAISESVEKLFF. DNA of the CDR3: TGTGCCATCAGTGAGTCGGTTGAAAAACTGTTTTTT.

This clonotype was counted at least ten times. V is TRBV6-6 and J is TRBJ2-3, with 7 bases lining up with TRBD2. The germline gives CDR1 MNHNY, CDR2 SVGAGI (reference sequence). This CDR3 has 11 residues. J lost 9 bases, V lost 8 bases, and 5 bases had no gene match. The CDR3 is CASQWGGTQYF. As DNA, the CDR3 is TGTGCCAGCCAGTGGGGGGGAACGCAGTATTTT.

This clonotype was detected ten times or more. This rearrangement joins TRBV20-1 to TRBJ2-1; D is undetermined. The V and J ends lost 6 bases and 2 bases respectively, with 17 bases between them. CDR1 is DFQATT, CDR2 SNEGSKA, per germline (reference sequence). The CDR3 is made up of 15 amino acids. CDR3 amino acids: CSANRLGYAYNEQFF. CDR3 DNA sequence: TGCAGTGCGAATCGACTGGGTTACGCCTACAATGAGCAGTTCTTC.

This clonotype has at least ten counts. The chain is built from TRBV12-3 or TRBV12-4 and TRBJ2-1; TRBD2 agrees at 7 bases. The junction had 8 bases not matched to a gene; V was cut back by 7 bases and J by 8 bases. This CDR3 contains 13 residues. The CDR3 sequence: CASTGGLKDEQFF. The CDR3 DNA sequence: TGTGCCAGCACCGGGGGACTAAAGGATGAGCAGTTCTTC.

A few counts support this clonotype. The chain recombines TRBV12-3 or TRBV12-4 with TRBJ2-1; 10 nucleotides match TRBD2. Trimming cost V 3 bases and J 7 bases; bases outside gene matches: 15. CDR3 length: 18 residues. CDR3: CASSFHLTQRGGQNEQFF. The CDR3 DNA is TGTGCCAGCAGTTTCCACTTAACACAGCGGGGGGGCCAGAATGAGCAGTTCTTC.

The V and J genes are TRBV7-9 and TRBJ1-2; TRBD1 might be the D (5 bases). Germline assignment: CDR1 SEHNR and CDR2 FQNEAQ (reference sequence). Trimming took 0 bases from V and 8 from J, leaving 10 bases between them. The CDR3 is 13 amino acids. This chain's CDR3 is CASSLASREGYTF. The CDR3, as DNA: TGTGCCAGCAGCTTAGCGTCCAGGGAAGGCTACACCTTC.

This clonotype was observed many times. This sequence joins TRBV9 and TRBJ2-3, with 8 bases aligning to TRBD2. This CDR3 contains 15 residues. Germline V gene data show CDR1 as SGDLS and CDR2 as YYNGEE. The trim removed 2 bases at V and 7 bases at J, leaving 9 bases unmatched. The CDR3 reads CASSVNGGAVNTQYF. The CDR3 bases are TGTGCCAGCAGCGTTAACGGGGGGGCGGTAAATACGCAGTATTTT.

This clonotype has ten or more counts. The genes are TRBV6-2 or TRBV6-3 and TRBJ2-7, with 11 bases identical to TRBD1. Germline V gene lookup returns CDR1 MNHEY and CDR2 SVGEGT. The trim removed 0 bases at V and 3 bases at J, leaving 4 bases unmatched. The CDR3 spans 16 residues. The DNA for the CDR3 is TGTGCCAGCAGTTACTCGCAGGACAGGGGGCACTACGAGCAGTACTTC. Amino acid sequence: CASSYSQDRGHYEQYF.

This clonotype showed up many times. The chain combines TRBV15 with TRBJ1-1, with D possibly TRBD1 on 5 matching bases. V was shortened by 4 bases and J by 1 base, with 7 bases between the two germline ends. CDR1 is LNHNV and CDR2 is YYDKDF in the germline V gene (reference sequence). The CDR3 has 13 amino acids. This CDR3 reads CATSKQGNTEAFF. The CDR3 bases are TGTGCCACCAGCAAGCAGGGGAACACTGAAGCTTTCTTT.

This clonotype was detected many times. The V and J genes are TRBV21-1 and TRBJ2-7; TRBD1, the table's D call, was not compared with the DNA. TRBV21-1 is a pseudogene segment. The CDR3 sequence is 13 residues long. CDR3 amino acids: CASSKGGVDEQYF. For the CDR3, the DNA is TGTGCCAGCAGCAAAGGGGGGGTCGACGAGCAGTACTTC.

Note on this clonotype: A much larger clone differs by one base, so this may be a read error. The rearrangement uses TRBV5-1 and TRBJ2-7; 8 positions match TRBD2. Germline V gives CDR1 SGHRS, CDR2 YFSETQ. This CDR3 is 15 amino acids long. CDR3 DNA sequence: TGCTCCAGCAGCTTGGAAGCGGGGGATGCCTACGAGCAGTACTTC. This gives the protein CSSSLEAGDAYEQYF.

This clonotype was counted many times. The chain uses TRBV3-1 and TRBJ2-1, with D perhaps given as TRBD1 or TRBD2 (6 bases each). Germline values: CDR1 LGHDT, CDR2 YNNKEL (reference sequence). Deletions cut 3 bases from V and 6 bases from J, with 24 bases between. The CDR3 contains 18 residues. The DNA of the CDR3 is TGTGCCAGCAGCCACTTCTGGGGGGCTGTGACTAGGGGCAATGAGCAGTTCTTC. Protein product: CASSHFWGAVTRGNEQFF.

This chain uses TRBV20-1 with TRBJ2-4, with TRBD1 matching 12 bases. Per the germline V gene, CDR1 is DFQATT and CDR2 is SNEGSKA (reference sequence). V shed 3 bases, J shed 14 bases, and the junction held 8 bases outside the gene matches. The CDR3 totals 13 residues. In DNA form, the CDR3 reads TGCAGTGCTAGGGGGACAGGGGGCCTCGGAAAGTACTTC. Amino acid sequence: CSARGTGGLGKYF.